The T cell receptor beta chain described here comes from a study of T cell changes during pregnancy in multiple sclerosis. This clone came up once. Per the germline V gene, CDR1 is MDHEN and CDR2 is SYDVKM. With 8 bases clipped from V and 9 bases from J, the junction kept 12 bases outside the gene matches. This CDR3 comprises 14 residues. The method was immunoSEQ multiplex PCR; TCRdb's version includes in-frame clones alone and lacks a portion of them. The sample has tens of thousands of clones; over 85% are singletons. V is TRBV28 and J is TRBJ1-2, with 10 bases that match TRBD1. The source was peripheral blood, collected after pregnancy. The source of this sequence is a female donor in good health, enrolled as a control in a pregnancy study. In DNA, the CDR3 is TGTGCCAGCGCCTCGACAGGGGGCCCAGGTAGCTACACCTTC. It translates to CASASTGGPGSYTF.